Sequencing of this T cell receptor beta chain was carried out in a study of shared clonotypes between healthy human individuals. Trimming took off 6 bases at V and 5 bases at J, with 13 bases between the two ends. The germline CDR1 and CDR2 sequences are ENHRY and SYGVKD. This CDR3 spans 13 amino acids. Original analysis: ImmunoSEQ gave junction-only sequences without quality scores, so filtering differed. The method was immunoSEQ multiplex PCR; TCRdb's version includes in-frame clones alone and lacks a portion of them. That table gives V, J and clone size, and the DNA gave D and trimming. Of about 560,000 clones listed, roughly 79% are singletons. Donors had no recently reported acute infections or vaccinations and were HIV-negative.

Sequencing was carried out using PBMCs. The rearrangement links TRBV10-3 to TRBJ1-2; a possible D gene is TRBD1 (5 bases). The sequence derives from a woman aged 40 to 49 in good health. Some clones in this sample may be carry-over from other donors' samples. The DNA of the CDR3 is TGTGCCATCAGACCCGACAGAGCTTATGGCTACACCTTC. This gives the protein CAIRPDRAYGYTF.